This TCR beta chain was recorded in a study of T-cell memory formation after mild COVID-19 (dated by TCRdb to the early 2020s). Study-wide context: TCR sequence clusters from the two donors were found to be largely donor specific. In a couple of donors, T-cell clones that expanded and contracted after mild COVID-19 were followed by sequencing TCRalpha and TCRbeta repertoires longitudinally. Two young, previously healthy adult volunteers made up the cohort, one male and one female. What the study reported, not specific to this receptor: The second-wave clones that peaked on day 37 were not confirmed to be SARS-CoV-2 specific. Balanced CD4/CD8 phenotypes were observed for clones contracting from day 15 to 85, whereas a bias towards CD4+ was observed for a second wave of clones expanding from day 15 to 37. Contracting CD4+ clones appeared mostly in the CM and EM memory subsets, whereas CD8+ clones were enriched in EMRA. The detection of some responding clones in pre-infection memory suggests that pre-existing cross-reactive memory T cells joined the SARS-CoV-2 response. Only a couple of mild cases were covered in the study, and larger cohorts including severe cases with pre-infection samples were considered necessary.

TCRdb shows the sequencer as Illumina NovaSeq 6000. TCRalpha and TCRbeta cDNA libraries were constructed by 5'RACE with constant-segment primers, with sample barcodes and unique molecular identifiers being introduced. Trizol reagent was used to extract RNA from every sample. Libraries were amplified in two PCR steps, with a second sample barcode and Illumina TruSeq adapters added in the second step. Sequencing of the libraries was done on an Illumina NovaSeq, producing 2 x 150 bp paired-end reads. The paper's processing steps were these. The reads were demultiplexed and collapsed into UMI-guided consensus sequences using migec v1.2.7. Using mixcr v2.1.11, UMI consensuses were aligned to TRA and TRB V and J templates and then assembled into clonotypes. A clonotype was counted as expanded or contracted only when both edgeR and NoisET called the clonotype significant, with the noise models trained on biological replicates. For edgeR calls, the thresholds were a false discovery rate-adjusted p below 0.01 and a log2 fold-change of 1. As an exploratory analysis of dynamics, PCA with hierarchical clustering was applied to max-normalized trajectories of the 1000 most abundant clonotypes. Each responding clone was given a CD4 or CD8 phenotype based on the CD4+ and CD8+ repertoires, which had been sequenced separately. Using fastp trimming at Q25 and MiXCR clonotype assembly, TCRdb reanalyzed the public sequencing data and kept in-frame beta chains. Identical CDR3 proteins give one entry, which carries the most common genes and DNA. TCRdb, not the authors, supplied the V and J calls. Recorded for this sample are approximately 150,000 distinct CDR3 sequences; roughly a fifth of them occurred a single time. The ten most abundant clones make up approximately 2.3% of the sample.

Ficoll-Paque density gradient centrifugation was the method used to isolate PBMCs. From cysteine to phenylalanine, the CDR3 is 15 amino acids long. CDR3 DNA only is kept here, 45 bases in frame from base 1. Sequences LGHDT (CDR1) and YNNKEL (CDR2) are obtained from the germline V gene (reference sequence). A distance of 14 bases separates the germline ends of V and J, which lose 4 bases and 5 bases respectively. This clonotype showed up many times. The specificity of this receptor is unknown. It has no much larger one-base neighbor in the sample; base qualities were not kept. Sequenced material: PBMCs or a T cell subset sorted from them (not recorded which). The sequence derives from an adult woman who had mild COVID-19 (a few samples of this study predate the infection). The sample titles of this study are shuffled in the database, so cell type and time point are left out; the donor was told from shared clones. The chain employs TRBV3-1 and TRBJ2-2; the D call is possibly TRBD1 or TRBD2, each sharing 5 bases. The nucleotide sequence is TGTGCCAGCAGCCCCTTAGGGACGGGGACCGGGGAGCTGTTTTTT. Protein translation: CASSPLGTGTGELFF.